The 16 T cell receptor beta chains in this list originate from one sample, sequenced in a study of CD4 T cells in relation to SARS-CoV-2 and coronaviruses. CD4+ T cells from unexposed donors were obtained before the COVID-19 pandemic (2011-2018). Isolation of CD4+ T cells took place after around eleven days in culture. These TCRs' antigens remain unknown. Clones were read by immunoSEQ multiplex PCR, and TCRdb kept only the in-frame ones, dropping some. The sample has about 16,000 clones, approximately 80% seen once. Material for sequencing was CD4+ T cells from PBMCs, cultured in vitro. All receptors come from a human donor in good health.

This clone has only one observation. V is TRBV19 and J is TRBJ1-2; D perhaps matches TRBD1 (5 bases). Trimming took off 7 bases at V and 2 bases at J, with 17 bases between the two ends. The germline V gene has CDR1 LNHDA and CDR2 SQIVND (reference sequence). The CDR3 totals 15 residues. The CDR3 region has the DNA TGTGCCAGTATTCCCGGGCAGGGCAGGAACTATGGCTACACCTTC. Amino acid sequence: CASIPGQGRNYGYTF.

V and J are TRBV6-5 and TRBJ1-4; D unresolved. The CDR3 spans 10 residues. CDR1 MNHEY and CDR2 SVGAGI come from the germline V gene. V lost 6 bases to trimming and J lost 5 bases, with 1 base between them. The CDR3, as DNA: TGTGCCAGCAGAAATGAAAAACTGTTTTTT. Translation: CASRNEKLFF.

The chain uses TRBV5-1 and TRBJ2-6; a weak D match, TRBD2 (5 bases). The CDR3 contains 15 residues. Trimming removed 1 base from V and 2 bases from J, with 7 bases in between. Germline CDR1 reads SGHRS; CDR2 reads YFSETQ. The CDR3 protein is CASSLTGAGANVLTF. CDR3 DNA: TGCGCCAGCAGCTTGACCGGGGCTGGGGCCAACGTCCTGACTTTC. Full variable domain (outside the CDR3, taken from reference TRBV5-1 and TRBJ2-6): KAGVTQTPRYLIKTRGQQVTLSCSPISGHRSVSWYQQTPGQGLQFLFEYFSETQRNKGNFPGRFSGRQFSNSRSEMNVSTLELGDSALYLCASSLTGAGANVLTFGAGSRLTVL.

CDR3 nucleotide sequence: TGCGCCAGCAGTGAGTCGGGTAGGGGTCCGGATAACTATGGCTACACCTTC. The encoded protein is CASSESGRGPDNYGYTF. The J gene is TRBJ1-2, the V gene TRBV10-1; D is possibly TRBD1 (5 bases). This CDR3 has 17 amino acids. V lost 0 bases and J 1 base, leaving 15 bases between the germline ends. Germline V lookup: CDR1 WNHNN, CDR2 SYGVQD (reference sequence).

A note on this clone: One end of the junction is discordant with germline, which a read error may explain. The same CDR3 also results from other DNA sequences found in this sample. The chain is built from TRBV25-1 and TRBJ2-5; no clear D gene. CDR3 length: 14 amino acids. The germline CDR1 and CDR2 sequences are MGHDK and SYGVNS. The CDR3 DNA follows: TGTGCCAGCAGTGAATTCGGCAGACAAGAGACTCAGTACTTC. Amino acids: CASSEFGRQETQYF.

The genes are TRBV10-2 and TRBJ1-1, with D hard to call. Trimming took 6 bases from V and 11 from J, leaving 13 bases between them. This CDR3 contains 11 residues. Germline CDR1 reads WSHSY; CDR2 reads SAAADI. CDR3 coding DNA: TGCGCCAGCAGATTTGGTGATGCGGCTTTCTTT. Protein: CASRFGDAAFF.

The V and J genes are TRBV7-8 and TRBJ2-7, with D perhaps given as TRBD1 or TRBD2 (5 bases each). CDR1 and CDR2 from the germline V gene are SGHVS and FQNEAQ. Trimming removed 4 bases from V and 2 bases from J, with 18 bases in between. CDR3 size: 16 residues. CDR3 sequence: CASSSLRDRPAYEQYF. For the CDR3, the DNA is TGTGCCAGCAGCTCCCTAAGGGACCGCCCAGCCTACGAGCAGTACTTC.

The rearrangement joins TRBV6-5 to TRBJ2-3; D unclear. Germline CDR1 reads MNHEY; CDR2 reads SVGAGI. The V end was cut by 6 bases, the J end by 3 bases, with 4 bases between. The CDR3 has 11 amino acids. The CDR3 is CASRLTDTQYF. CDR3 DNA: TGTGCCAGCAGGCTGACAGATACGCAGTATTTT.

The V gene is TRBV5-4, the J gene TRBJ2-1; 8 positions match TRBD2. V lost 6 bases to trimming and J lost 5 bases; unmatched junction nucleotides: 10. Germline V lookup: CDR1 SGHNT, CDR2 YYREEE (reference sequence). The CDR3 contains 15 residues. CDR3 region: CASNTKRGGNNEQFF. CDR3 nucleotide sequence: TGTGCCAGCAACACCAAACGGGGGGGGAACAATGAGCAGTTCTTC.

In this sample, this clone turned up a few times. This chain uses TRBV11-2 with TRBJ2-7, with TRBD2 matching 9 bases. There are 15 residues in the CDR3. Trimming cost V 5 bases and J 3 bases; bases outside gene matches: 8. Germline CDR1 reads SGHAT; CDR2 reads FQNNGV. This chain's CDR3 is CASSPSFSGGYEQYF. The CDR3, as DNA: TGTGCCAGCAGCCCCTCTTTTAGCGGGGGCTACGAGCAGTACTTC. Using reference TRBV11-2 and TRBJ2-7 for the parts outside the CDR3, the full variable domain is EAGVAQSPRYKIIEKRQSVAFWCNPISGHATLYWYQQILGQGPKLLIQFQNNGVVDDSQLPKDRFSAERLKGVDSTLKIQPAKLEDSAVYLCASSPSFSGGYEQYFGPGTRLTVT.

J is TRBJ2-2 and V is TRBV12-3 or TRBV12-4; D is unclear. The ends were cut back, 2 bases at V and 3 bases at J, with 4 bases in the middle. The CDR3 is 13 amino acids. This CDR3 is CASSLLHTGELFF. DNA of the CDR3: TGTGCCAGCAGTTTACTGCACACCGGGGAGCTGTTTTTT.

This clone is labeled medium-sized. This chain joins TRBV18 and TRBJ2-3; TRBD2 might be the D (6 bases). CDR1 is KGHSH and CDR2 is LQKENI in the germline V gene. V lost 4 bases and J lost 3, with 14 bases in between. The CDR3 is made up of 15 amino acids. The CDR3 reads CASSQELLATDTQYF. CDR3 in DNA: TGTGCCAGCTCACAGGAGCTCCTAGCGACAGATACGCAGTATTTT.

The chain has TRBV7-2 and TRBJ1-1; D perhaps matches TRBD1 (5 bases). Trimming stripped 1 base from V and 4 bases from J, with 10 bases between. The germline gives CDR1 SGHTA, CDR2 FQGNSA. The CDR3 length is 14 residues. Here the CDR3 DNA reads TGTGCCAGCAGCTTAGTAGCAGGGACCACTGAAGCTTTCTTT. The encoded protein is CASSLVAGTTEAFF.

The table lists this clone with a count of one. Here the CDR3 reads CASSLMGQINTEAFF. The DNA for the CDR3 is TGCGCCAGCAGCTTGATGGGACAGATTAACACTGAAGCTTTCTTT. The rearrangement uses TRBV5-1 and TRBJ1-1; 7 nucleotides agree with TRBD1. The germline V gene has CDR1 SGHRS and CDR2 YFSETQ. The CDR3 runs 15 residues. V gave up 1 base and J gave up 2 bases; unmatched junction bases: 5.

The CDR3 loop is CAISEETYEQYF. The CDR3 coding sequence is TGTGCCATCAGTGAGGAAACCTACGAGCAGTACTTC. This chain links TRBV10-3 with TRBJ2-7; D not resolved. Looked up from germline, CDR1 is ENHRY and CDR2 is SYGVKD. The germline V and J ends were trimmed by 2 bases and 2 bases, with 4 bases remaining between them. The CDR3 spans 12 residues.

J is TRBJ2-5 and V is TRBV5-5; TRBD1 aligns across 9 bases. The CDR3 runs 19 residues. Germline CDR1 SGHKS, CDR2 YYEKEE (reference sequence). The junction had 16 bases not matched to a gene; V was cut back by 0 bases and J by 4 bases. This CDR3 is CASSLAVAGRTGARETQYF. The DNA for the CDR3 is TGTGCCAGCAGCTTGGCCGTTGCGGGGCGGACAGGGGCTCGAGAGACCCAGTACTTC.